The 30 T cell receptor beta chains listed next were all sequenced from one sample in a study of identifying expanded T cells in peripheral blood. TCRdb keeps only in-frame clones here, not all; method: immunoSEQ multiplex PCR. The sample has around 82,000 clones, about 83% seen once. The sequenced sample consisted of blood. Every receptor here comes from a person aged 18 to 70 in good health.

The V call is TRBV4-2, the J call TRBJ1-2, with D perhaps matching TRBD1 (6 bases). This CDR3 spans 17 amino acids. V lost 0 bases and J lost 2, with 16 bases in between. The germline gives CDR1 LGHNA, CDR2 YNFKEQ. This CDR3 reads CASSQDRPGAGNYGYTF. The CDR3 DNA reads TGTGCCAGCAGCCAAGATCGTCCAGGGGCTGGAAACTATGGCTACACCTTC.

The V call is TRBV10-3, the J call TRBJ2-1, with 14 bases matching TRBD2. The CDR3 has 15 amino acids. Trimming took 10 bases from V and 3 from J; bases not matched to a gene: 5. The germline V gene has CDR1 ENHRY and CDR2 SYGVKD. The CDR3, as DNA: TGTGCCACCGGGACTAGCGGGAGAGGCTACAATGAGCAGTTCTTC. Protein: CATGTSGRGYNEQFF.

This chain joins TRBV28 and TRBJ1-5; 12 positions match TRBD1. Germline V lookup: CDR1 MDHEN, CDR2 SYDVKM. The trim removed 4 bases at V and 4 bases at J, leaving 5 bases unmatched. This CDR3 comprises 16 residues. This chain's CDR3 is CASSSGTGGLNQPQHF. The CDR3 bases are TGTGCCAGCAGTTCTGGGACAGGGGGCCTTAATCAGCCCCAGCATTTT.

V usage is TRBV6-5 and J usage is TRBJ2-2, with TRBD1 matching 10 bases. The trim removed 6 bases at V and 6 bases at J, leaving 7 bases unmatched. Per germline, CDR1 MNHEY and CDR2 SVGAGI. The CDR3 runs 15 residues. This CDR3 reads CASRVGQGYPGELFF. CDR3 DNA: TGTGCCAGCAGGGTGGGACAGGGGTACCCCGGGGAGCTGTTTTTT.

The rearrangement joins TRBV7-9 to TRBJ2-7; possibly TRBD1 or TRBD2 for D (5 bases each). The CDR3 length is 13 residues. Germline CDR1 and CDR2: SEHNR and FQNEAQ (reference sequence). Trimming pared 3 bases from V and 6 bases from J, leaving 12 bases between. The CDR3: CASSLGPVSEQYF. CDR3 DNA: TGTGCCAGCAGCTTGGGACCCGTATCCGAGCAGTACTTC. The variable domain in full, with the rest retrieved from reference TRBV7-9 and TRBJ2-7, is DTGVSQNPRHKITKRGQNVTFRCDPISEHNRLYWYRQTLGQGPEFLTYFQNEAQLEKSRLLSDRFSAERPKGSFSTLEIQRTEQGDSAMYLCASSLGPVSEQYFGPGTRLTVT.

The V call is TRBV6-5, the J call TRBJ1-5; the D is unclear. CDR1 is MNHEY, CDR2 SVGAGI, per germline. The CDR3 consists of 14 residues. V was cut by 0 bases and J by 1 base, with 4 bases left in between. CDR3 in amino acids: CASSYSSSNQPQHF. As DNA, the CDR3 is TGTGCCAGCAGTTACTCGTCCAGCAATCAGCCCCAGCATTTT.

The chain employs TRBV19 and TRBJ2-7; 8 bases agree with TRBD1. Per the germline V gene, CDR1 is LNHDA and CDR2 is SQIVND (reference sequence). V was pared by 5 bases and J by 6 bases, with 12 bases of the junction left unmatched. This CDR3 is 15 amino acids long. DNA of the CDR3: TGTGCCAGTAGTCTCCGACCCGACAGGGGCAGCGAGCAGTACTTC. Amino acid sequence: CASSLRPDRGSEQYF.

The chain joins TRBV2 to TRBJ2-5, with D possibly TRBD2 on 6 matching bases. The germline V and J ends were trimmed by 6 bases and 2 bases, with 10 bases remaining between them. This CDR3 contains 13 residues. Germline CDR1 reads SNHLY; CDR2 reads FYNNEI. The CDR3 nucleotides are TGTGCCAGCAGGGAGGGACCGCAAGAGACCCAGTACTTC. Translated, it gives CASREGPQETQYF.

This clone was detected once. The chain employs TRBV28 and TRBJ1-2, with 8 bases fitting TRBD1. This CDR3 is built from 11 residues. With 10 bases clipped from V and 6 bases from J, the junction kept 4 bases outside the gene matches. CDR1 and CDR2 (germline): MDHEN, SYDVKM. The CDR3 here is CATRQGNGYTF. In nucleotides, the CDR3 is TGTGCCACCCGACAGGGGAATGGCTACACCTTC.

The chain couples TRBV5-4 to TRBJ2-1, with 9 bases matching TRBD1. Losses at the gene ends were 4 bases for V and 5 bases for J; bases not matched to a gene: 7. CDR1 SGHNT and CDR2 YYREEE come from the germline V gene (reference sequence). This CDR3 has 15 residues. The CDR3 reads CASSPGTGSDNEQFF. The CDR3 nucleotides are TGTGCCAGCAGCCCCGGGACAGGGTCGGACAATGAGCAGTTCTTC.

This chain joins TRBV7-6 and TRBJ2-5; TRBD2 matches 16 bases. Germline-derived CDR1 and CDR2 are SGHVS and FNYEAQ. V was clipped by 3 bases and J by 1 base; unmatched bases: 11. This CDR3 contains 20 residues. The DNA for the CDR3 is TGTGCCAGCAGCTTCACCGGGACTAGCGGGAGGGCCGCCGGCCAAGAGACCCAGTACTTC. Its translation: CASSFTGTSGRAAGQETQYF. The whole variable domain, filled in from reference TRBV7-6 and TRBJ2-5, reads GAGVSQSPRYKVTKRGQDVALRCDPISGHVSLYWYRQALGQGPEFLTYFNYEAQQDKSGLPNDRFSAERPEGSISTLTIQRTEQRDSAMYRCASSFTGTSGRAAGQETQYFGPGTRLLVL.

The chain is built from TRBV27 and TRBJ1-1; TRBD1 might be the D (5 bases). The V and J ends lost 4 bases and 7 bases respectively, with 13 bases between them. From germline, CDR1 is MNHEY and CDR2 SMNVEV (reference sequence). The CDR3 is 13 residues long. The CDR3 DNA follows: TGTGCCAGCAGTTGGAACGGGGACCTTGAAGCTTTCTTT. Its translation: CASSWNGDLEAFF.

This clone was detected only once. The chain uses TRBV28 and TRBJ2-1; D is perhaps TRBD1 (6 bases). The V gene lost 2 bases and the J gene lost 14 bases, with 34 bases spanning the gap. The CDR3 length is 19 residues. Germline V gives CDR1 MDHEN, CDR2 SYDVKM. The CDR3 protein is CASSLIEGPSRWGPGGEFF. Here the CDR3 DNA reads TGTGCCAGCAGTTTAATAGAGGGACCTAGTAGGTGGGGCCCTGGGGGCGAGTTCTTC.

This clone has a single count. This sequence joins TRBV19 and TRBJ1-2; 7 nucleotides line up with TRBD1. CDR3 length: 16 residues. Germline CDR1 and CDR2: LNHDA and SQIVND (reference sequence). V was pared by 10 bases and J by 4 bases, with 18 bases of the junction left unmatched. The CDR3 reads CATATGVAAQSYGYTF. The DNA for the CDR3 is TGTGCCACTGCTACAGGGGTTGCGGCCCAATCCTATGGCTACACCTTC.

The V and J genes are TRBV20-1 and TRBJ1-1, with unresolved D. V lost 3 bases and J 10 bases, leaving 9 bases between the germline ends. This CDR3 is 10 amino acids long. CDR1 is DFQATT and CDR2 is SNEGSKA in the germline V gene (reference sequence). In DNA form, the CDR3 reads TGCAGTGCTAGCCTAATGGGAGCTTTCTTT. Translating it yields CSASLMGAFF.

V and J are TRBV9 and TRBJ1-1, with D uncertain. CDR1 SGDLS and CDR2 YYNGEE come from the germline V gene. The CDR3 length is 14 residues. Between the trimmed V and J ends, which lost 0 bases and 4 bases, there was a span of 10 bases. The CDR3 protein is CASSVDPSLTEAFF. CDR3 nucleotides: TGTGCCAGCAGCGTAGATCCAAGCCTCACTGAAGCTTTCTTT.

This sequence joins TRBV11-2 and TRBJ1-2; 8 bases are shared with TRBD1. The CDR3 is made up of 16 amino acids. The germline V gene has CDR1 SGHAT and CDR2 FQNNGV. With V trimmed by 5 bases and J by 3 bases, 11 bases remained unmatched. CDR3 DNA: TGTGCCAGCAGCCCAAGTGGACAGGGTGGCTACTATGGCTACACCTTC. This gives the protein CASSPSGQGGYYGYTF.

V and J are TRBV19 and TRBJ2-7; TRBD1 aligns across 7 bases. Unmatched junction bases numbered 4, after V lost 1 base and J lost 4 bases. The CDR3 loop spans 14 amino acids. Germline-derived CDR1 and CDR2 are LNHDA and SQIVND (reference sequence). The CDR3 loop is CASSIGDREYEQYF. CDR3 coding DNA: TGTGCCAGTAGTATAGGGGACAGAGAATACGAGCAGTACTTC.

The chain couples TRBV27 to TRBJ2-7, with TRBD2 matching 13 bases. From germline, CDR1 is MNHEY and CDR2 SMNVEV (reference sequence). With 5 bases clipped from V and 7 bases from J, the junction kept 5 bases outside the gene matches. CDR3 length: 14 amino acids. CDR3 bases: TGTGCCAGCAGTATCTCGGGACTAGCGGGAGAGCAGTACTTC. Translated, it gives CASSISGLAGEQYF.

CDR3 in DNA: TGTGCCAGCAGTCACTCCTACGAGCAGTACTTC. Its protein is CASSHSYEQYF. The rearrangement uses TRBV28 and TRBJ2-7, with no clear D. The CDR3 consists of 11 residues. V shed 5 bases and J shed 0 bases, with 2 bases lying between them. Germline loops: CDR1 MDHEN, CDR2 SYDVKM.

The rearrangement joins TRBV5-4 to TRBJ2-3, with D perhaps matching TRBD2 (5 bases). Germline CDR1 and CDR2: SGHNT and YYREEE (reference sequence). V was cut by 2 bases and J by 3 bases, with 16 bases left in between. The CDR3 totals 16 residues. This chain's CDR3 is CASSFLRALGTDTQYF. CDR3 nucleotides: TGTGCCAGCAGCTTCCTGCGGGCCTTAGGGACAGATACGCAGTATTTT.

The V gene is TRBV28, the J gene TRBJ2-7, with 9 bases matching TRBD1. The CDR3 length is 14 residues. Trimming removed 11 bases from V and 1 base from J; junction bases left unmatched: 9. CDR1 MDHEN and CDR2 SYDVKM come from the germline V gene. CDR3 nucleotide sequence: TGTGCCGCAAGTCCCGGGACAGGGTCCTACGAGCAGTACTTC. Protein: CAASPGTGSYEQYF.

The chain is built from TRBV28 and TRBJ2-6; D perhaps matches TRBD1 (5 bases). V lost 5 bases to trimming and J lost 0 bases, with 17 bases between them. CDR3 length: 18 amino acids. Germline CDR1 and CDR2: MDHEN and SYDVKM. CDR3 amino acids: CASSGTRQIISGANVLTF. The CDR3 nucleotides read TGTGCCAGCAGTGGCACCCGACAGATCATCTCTGGGGCCAACGTCCTGACTTTC.

The rearrangement joins TRBV7-2 to TRBJ2-5; 10 bases are shared with TRBD1. The J segment lost 3 bases and the V segment lost 4 bases, leaving 2 bases of the junction unmatched. This CDR3 is built from 14 residues. Germline V gene lookup returns CDR1 SGHTA and CDR2 FQGNSA. This CDR3 reads CASSWTGGEETQYF. The CDR3 DNA reads TGTGCCAGCAGCTGGACAGGGGGGGAAGAGACCCAGTACTTC.

This clone appeared a single time. The CDR3 sequence: CASSLANTGELFF. Written as DNA, the CDR3 is TGTGCCAGCAGTCTCGCGAACACCGGGGAGCTGTTTTTT. The V call is TRBV27, the J call TRBJ2-2, with unresolved D. V dropped 5 bases and J dropped 0 bases, with 4 bases sitting between them. Germline-derived CDR1 and CDR2 are MNHEY and SMNVEV (reference sequence). This CDR3 contains 13 residues.

V and J are TRBV19 and TRBJ2-1, with TRBD2 matching 13 bases. This CDR3 is built from 15 residues. Unmatched junction bases numbered 3, after V lost 3 bases and J lost 7 bases. The germline gives CDR1 LNHDA, CDR2 SQIVND (reference sequence). The CDR3 protein is CASSIPGLAGNEQFF. The CDR3 nucleotides are TGTGCCAGTAGTATTCCGGGACTAGCGGGGAATGAGCAGTTCTTC.

The chain links TRBV30 to TRBJ1-3, with D unresolved. CDR1 and CDR2 (germline): GTSNPN, SVGIG (reference sequence). The germline V and J ends were trimmed by 0 bases and 0 bases, with 12 bases remaining between them. This CDR3 is built from 16 residues. The CDR3 bases are TGTGCCTGGAGTGTAATGGGCAGCTACTCTGGAAACACCATATATTTT. Its translation: CAWSVMGSYSGNTIYF. The full variable domain, completed using reference TRBV30 and TRBJ1-3, is SQTIHQWPATLVQPVGSPLSLECTVEGTSNPNLYWYRQAAGRGLQLLFYSVGIGQISSEVPQNLSASRPQDRQFILSSKKLLLSDSGFYLCAWSVMGSYSGNTIYFGEGSWLTVV.

The chain couples TRBV9 to TRBJ1-3; a possible D gene is TRBD1 (5 bases). CDR3 length: 16 residues. Trimming took off 4 bases at V and 2 bases at J, with 16 bases between the two ends. Germline loops: CDR1 SGDLS, CDR2 YYNGEE. The CDR3 coding sequence is TGTGCCAGCAGCCCCCGAGATGGGGCCCCTGGAAACACCATATATTTT. This sequence encodes CASSPRDGAPGNTIYF.

Regarding this clone: Sequence at one end of the junction differs from germline and may be a read error. The rearrangement links TRBV7-7 to TRBJ2-7; D is unresolved. This CDR3 spans 14 amino acids. Per the germline V gene, CDR1 is SSHAT and CDR2 is FNYEAQ (reference sequence). This chain's CDR3 is CASSLEDPSYEQYF. The CDR3 nucleotides are TGTGCTAGCAGCTTAGAGGACCCCTCCTACGAGCAGTACTTC.

V and J are TRBV19 and TRBJ2-3; TRBD2 agrees at 11 bases. Germline loops: CDR1 LNHDA, CDR2 SQIVND (reference sequence). V trimming: 0 bases; J trimming: 2 bases; junction bases outside the gene matches: 7. The CDR3 runs 18 residues. The CDR3 loop is CASSIDPGTSGFTDTQYF. In DNA form, the CDR3 reads TGTGCCAGTAGTATAGACCCGGGGACTAGCGGTTTCACAGATACGCAGTATTTT.